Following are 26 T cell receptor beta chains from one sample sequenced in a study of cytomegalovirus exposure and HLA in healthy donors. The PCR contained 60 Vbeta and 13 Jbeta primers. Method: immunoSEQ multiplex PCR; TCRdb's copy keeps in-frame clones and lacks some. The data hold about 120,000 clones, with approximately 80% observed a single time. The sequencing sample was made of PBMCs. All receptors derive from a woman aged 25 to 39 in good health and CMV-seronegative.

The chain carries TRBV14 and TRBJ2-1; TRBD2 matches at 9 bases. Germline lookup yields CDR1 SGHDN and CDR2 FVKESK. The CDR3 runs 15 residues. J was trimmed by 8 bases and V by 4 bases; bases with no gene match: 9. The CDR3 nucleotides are TGTGCCAGCAGCCTTAGCGGGAGAGGGGGCCATGAGCAGTTCTTC. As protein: CASSLSGRGGHEQFF.

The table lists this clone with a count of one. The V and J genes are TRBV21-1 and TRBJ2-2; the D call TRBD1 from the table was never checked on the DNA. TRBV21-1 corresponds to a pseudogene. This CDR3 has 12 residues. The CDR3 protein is CASGQGTGELFF. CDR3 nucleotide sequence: TGTGCCAGCGGACAGGGCACCGGGGAGCTATTTTTT.

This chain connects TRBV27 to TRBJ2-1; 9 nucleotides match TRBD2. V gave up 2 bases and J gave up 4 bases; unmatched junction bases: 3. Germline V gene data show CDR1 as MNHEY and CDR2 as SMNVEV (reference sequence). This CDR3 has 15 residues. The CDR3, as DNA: TGTGCCAGCAGTTTAATGAGCGGGGGGTACAATGAGCAGTTCTTC. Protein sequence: CASSLMSGGYNEQFF.

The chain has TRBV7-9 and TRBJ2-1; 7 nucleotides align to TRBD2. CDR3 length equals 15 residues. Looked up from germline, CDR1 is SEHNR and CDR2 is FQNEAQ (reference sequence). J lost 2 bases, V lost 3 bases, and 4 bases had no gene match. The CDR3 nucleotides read TGTGCCAGCAGCTTTAAGCGGGGTCCCTACAATGAGCAGTTCTTC. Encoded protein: CASSFKRGPYNEQFF.

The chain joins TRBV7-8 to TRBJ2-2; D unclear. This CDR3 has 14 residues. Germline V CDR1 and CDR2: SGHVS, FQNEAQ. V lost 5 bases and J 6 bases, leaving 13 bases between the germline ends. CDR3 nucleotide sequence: TGTGCCAGCAGCCCGTATTTTGGGCCCGGGGAGCTGTTTTTT. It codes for CASSPYFGPGELFF.

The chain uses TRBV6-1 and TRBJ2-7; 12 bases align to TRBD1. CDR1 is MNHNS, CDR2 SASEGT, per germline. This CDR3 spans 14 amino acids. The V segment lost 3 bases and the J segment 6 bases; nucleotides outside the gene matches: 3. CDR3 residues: CASSEGTGGLEQYF. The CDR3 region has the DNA TGTGCCAGCAGTGAGGGGACAGGGGGCCTCGAGCAGTACTTC.

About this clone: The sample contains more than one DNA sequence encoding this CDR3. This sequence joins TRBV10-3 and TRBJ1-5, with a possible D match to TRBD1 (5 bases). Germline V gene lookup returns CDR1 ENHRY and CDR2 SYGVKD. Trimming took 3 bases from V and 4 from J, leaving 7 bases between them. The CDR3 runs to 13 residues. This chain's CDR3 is CAISDQGNQPQHF. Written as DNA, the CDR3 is TGTGCCATCAGTGACCAGGGTAATCAGCCCCAGCATTTT.

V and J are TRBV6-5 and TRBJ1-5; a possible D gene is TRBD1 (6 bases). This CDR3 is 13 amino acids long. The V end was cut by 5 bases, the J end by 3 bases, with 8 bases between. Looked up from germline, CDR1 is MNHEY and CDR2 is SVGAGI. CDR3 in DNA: TGTGCCAGCAGTGGACAGCTCAATCAGCCCCAGCATTTT. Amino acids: CASSGQLNQPQHF.

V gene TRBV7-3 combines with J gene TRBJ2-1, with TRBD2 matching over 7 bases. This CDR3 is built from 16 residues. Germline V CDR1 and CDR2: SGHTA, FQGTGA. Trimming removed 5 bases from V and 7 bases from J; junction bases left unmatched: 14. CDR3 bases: TGTGCCAGCAGCCCAAAACCGGGAGGTTCTGGTAATGAGCAGTTCTTC. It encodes CASSPKPGGSGNEQFF.

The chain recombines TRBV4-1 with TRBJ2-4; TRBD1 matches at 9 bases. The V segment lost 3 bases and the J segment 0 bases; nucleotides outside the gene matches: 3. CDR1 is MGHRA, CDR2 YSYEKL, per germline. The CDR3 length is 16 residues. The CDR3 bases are TGCGCCAGCAGCCAGGACAGGGGACTAGCCAAAAACATTCAGTACTTC. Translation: CASSQDRGLAKNIQYF.

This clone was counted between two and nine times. The CDR3 DNA reads TGTGCCAGCAGTCCTAGTAGCTCTGGGGCCAACGTCCTGACTTTC. Its translation: CASSPSSSGANVLTF. V gene TRBV28 combines with J gene TRBJ2-6; D is uncertain. The germline CDR1 and CDR2 sequences are MDHEN and SYDVKM. The CDR3 loop spans 15 amino acids. V lost 5 bases and J 0 bases, leaving 8 bases between the germline ends.

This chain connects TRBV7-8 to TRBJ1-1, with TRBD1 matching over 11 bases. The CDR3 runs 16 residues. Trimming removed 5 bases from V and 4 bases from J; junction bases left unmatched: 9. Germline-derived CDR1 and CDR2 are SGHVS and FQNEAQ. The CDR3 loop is CASSRRGQGASTEAFF. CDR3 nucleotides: TGTGCCAGCAGCCGACGAGGACAGGGGGCGAGCACTGAAGCTTTCTTT.

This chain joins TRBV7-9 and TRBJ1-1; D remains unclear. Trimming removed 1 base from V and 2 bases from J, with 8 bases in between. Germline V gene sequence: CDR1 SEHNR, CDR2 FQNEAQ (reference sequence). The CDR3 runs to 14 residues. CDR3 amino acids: CASSLVTLNTEAFF. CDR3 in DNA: TGTGCCAGCAGCTTAGTTACACTAAACACTGAAGCTTTCTTT.

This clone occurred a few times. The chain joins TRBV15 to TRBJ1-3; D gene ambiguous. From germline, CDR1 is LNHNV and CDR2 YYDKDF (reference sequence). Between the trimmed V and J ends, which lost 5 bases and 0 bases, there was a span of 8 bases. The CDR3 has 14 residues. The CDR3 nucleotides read TGTGCCACCAGCGATGGAGCCTCTGGAAACACCATATATTTT. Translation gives CATSDGASGNTIYF.

CDR3: CASTHGGGSSYEQYF. For the CDR3, the DNA is TGTGCCAGTACCCATGGGGGAGGGAGCTCCTACGAGCAGTACTTC. The V call is TRBV19, the J call TRBJ2-7; TRBD2 matches at 7 bases. Germline V gives CDR1 LNHDA, CDR2 SQIVND (reference sequence). The trim removed 7 bases at V and 0 bases at J, leaving 9 bases unmatched. The CDR3 contains 15 residues.

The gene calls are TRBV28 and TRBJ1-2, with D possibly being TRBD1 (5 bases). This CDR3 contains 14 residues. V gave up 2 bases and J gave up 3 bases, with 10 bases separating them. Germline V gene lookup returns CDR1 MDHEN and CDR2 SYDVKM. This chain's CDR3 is CASSLGQGHYGYTF. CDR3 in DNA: TGTGCCAGCAGTTTAGGTCAGGGCCACTATGGCTACACCTTC.

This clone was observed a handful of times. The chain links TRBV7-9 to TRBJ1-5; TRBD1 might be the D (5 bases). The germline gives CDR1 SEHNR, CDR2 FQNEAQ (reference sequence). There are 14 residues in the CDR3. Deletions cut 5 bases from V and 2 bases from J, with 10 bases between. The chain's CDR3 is CASSPPGGNQPQHF. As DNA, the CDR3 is TGTGCCAGCAGCCCACCGGGGGGCAATCAGCCCCAGCATTTT.

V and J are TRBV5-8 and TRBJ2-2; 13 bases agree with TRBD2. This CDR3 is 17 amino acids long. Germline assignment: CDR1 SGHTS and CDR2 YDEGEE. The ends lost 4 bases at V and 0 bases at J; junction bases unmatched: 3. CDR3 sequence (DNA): TGTGCCAGCAGCCGGGGACTAGCGGGGTCGAACACCGGGGAGCTGTTTTTT. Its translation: CASSRGLAGSNTGELFF.

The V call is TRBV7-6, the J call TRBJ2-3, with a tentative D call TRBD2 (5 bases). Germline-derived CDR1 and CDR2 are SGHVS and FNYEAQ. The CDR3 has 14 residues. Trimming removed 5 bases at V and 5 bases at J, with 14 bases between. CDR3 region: CASSRFILGDTQYF. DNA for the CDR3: TGTGCCAGCAGCCGATTCATACTAGGAGATACGCAGTATTTT. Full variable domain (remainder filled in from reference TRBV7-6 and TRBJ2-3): GAGVSQSPRYKVTKRGQDVALRCDPISGHVSLYWYRQALGQGPEFLTYFNYEAQQDKSGLPNDRFSAERPEGSISTLTIQRTEQRDSAMYRCASSRFILGDTQYFGPGTRLTVL.

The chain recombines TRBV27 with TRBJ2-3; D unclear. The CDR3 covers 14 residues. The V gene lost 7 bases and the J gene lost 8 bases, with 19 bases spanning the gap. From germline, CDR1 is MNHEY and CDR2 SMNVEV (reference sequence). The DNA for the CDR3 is TGTGCCAGCACTCCTACAGAATCGCAGAGTACGCAGTATTTT. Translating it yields CASTPTESQSTQYF.

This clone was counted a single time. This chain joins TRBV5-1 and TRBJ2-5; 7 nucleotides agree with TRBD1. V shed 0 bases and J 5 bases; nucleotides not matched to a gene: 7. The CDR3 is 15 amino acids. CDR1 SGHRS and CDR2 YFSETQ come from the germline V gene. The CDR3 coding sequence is TGCGCCAGCAGCTTGGGAACAGGGGTTGACGAGACCCAGTACTTC. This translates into CASSLGTGVDETQYF.

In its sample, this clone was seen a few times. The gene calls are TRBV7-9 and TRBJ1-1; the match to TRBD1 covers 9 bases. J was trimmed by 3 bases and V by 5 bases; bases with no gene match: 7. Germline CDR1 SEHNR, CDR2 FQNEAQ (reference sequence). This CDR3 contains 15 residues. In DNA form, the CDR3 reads TGTGCCAGCAGCCGTGACAGGGGGTGGGACACTGAAGCTTTCTTT. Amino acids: CASSRDRGWDTEAFF.

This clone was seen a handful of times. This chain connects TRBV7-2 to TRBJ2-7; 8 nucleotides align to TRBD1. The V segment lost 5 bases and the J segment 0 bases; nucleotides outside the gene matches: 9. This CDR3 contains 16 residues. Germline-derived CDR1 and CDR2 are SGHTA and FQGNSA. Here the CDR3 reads CASSGTRGLGSYEQYF. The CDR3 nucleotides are TGTGCCAGCAGCGGGACCAGGGGGCTCGGCTCCTACGAGCAGTACTTC.

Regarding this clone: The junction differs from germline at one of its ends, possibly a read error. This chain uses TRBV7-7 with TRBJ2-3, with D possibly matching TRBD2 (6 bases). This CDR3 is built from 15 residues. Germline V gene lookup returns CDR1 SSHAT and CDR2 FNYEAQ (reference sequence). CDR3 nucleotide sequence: TGTGCTAGCAGCTTATCTACGGGAGCTCTCTCTACGCAGTATTTT. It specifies CASSLSTGALSTQYF. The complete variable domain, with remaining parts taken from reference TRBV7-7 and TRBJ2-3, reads GAGVSQSPRYKVTKRGQDVTLRCDPISSHATLYWYQQALGQGPEFLTYFNYEAQPDKSGLPSDRFSAERPEGSISTLTIQRTEQRDSAMYRCASSLSTGALSTQYFGPGTRLTVL.

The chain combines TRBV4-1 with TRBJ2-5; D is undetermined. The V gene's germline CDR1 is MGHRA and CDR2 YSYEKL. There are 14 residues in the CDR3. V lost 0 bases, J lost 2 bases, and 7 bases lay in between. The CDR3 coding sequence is TGCGCCAGCAGCCAAGAGCGATTACAAGAGACCCAGTACTTC. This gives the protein CASSQERLQETQYF.

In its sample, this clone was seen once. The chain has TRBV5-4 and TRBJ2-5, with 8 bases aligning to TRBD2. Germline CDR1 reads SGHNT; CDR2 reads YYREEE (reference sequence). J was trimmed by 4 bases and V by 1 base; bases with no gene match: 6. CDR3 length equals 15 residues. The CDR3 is CASSLSSGSGETQYF. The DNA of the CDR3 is TGTGCCAGCAGCTTGTCCAGCGGGAGTGGAGAGACCCAGTACTTC.